The present entry profiles one T cell receptor (beta chain) with its context. This clone has only one observation. Its antigen specificity is not known. No per-base quality is available; no much larger clone lies one base away. CDR1 and CDR2 are drawn from the germline V gene: LGHNA, YSLEER. The CDR3 goes from the cysteine to the phenylalanine over 18 residues. Only the CDR3 region is kept as DNA, spanning 54 bases read in frame from base 1. V and J are trimmed by 5 bases and 3 bases, and the gene matches miss 12 bases of the junction. This record belongs to a study of OX40 agonist ivuxolimab in advanced cancers. Regarding the research as a whole: The costimulatory receptor OX40 (CD134) was targeted by ivuxolimab, a fully human IgG2 agonistic monoclonal antibody. Intravenous ivuxolimab was administered to patients every 2 weeks at six dose levels: 0.01, 0.1, 0.3, 1.5, 3 and 10 mg/kg. Of the roughly 52 dose-escalation patients, hepatocellular carcinoma was present in about 20, melanoma in approximately 15, renal cell carcinoma in 9 and head and neck cancer in 9. The dose-escalation cohort was around 84% male with a mean age of about 58 years, ranging from roughly 23 to 90. Patients were allowed to have had prior anti-PD-1, anti-PD-L1 or anti-CTLA-4 therapy, and approximately 37% of the dose-escalation patients had been treated with checkpoint inhibitors. Three dose-escalation patients achieved partial responses, one with hepatocellular carcinoma and two with cutaneous melanoma. Peripheral TCRbeta sequencing was intended to test whether TCR sequence diversity was altered and clonal T-cell expansion was caused by ivuxolimab. The paper covers the monotherapy dose-escalation part of the phase I ivuxolimab trial, which included N = 52 patients.

The trial excluded patients who had a history of autoimmune disease or were on systemic immunosuppression. Peripheral blood for TCR sequencing was collected from all dose cohorts at baseline, on cycle 4 day 1, and on cycle 7 day 1. The samples were drawn from a first-in-human, open-label, multicenter phase I dose-escalation trial of ivuxolimab. Adults with locally advanced or metastatic melanoma, renal cell, hepatocellular, or head and neck squamous cell carcinoma were enrolled in the trial. Before TCR sequencing, CD4+ T cells and CD8+ T cells from peripheral blood were sorted into separate populations. Genomic DNA was isolated from the sorted cells so that the TCRbeta CDR3 region could be sequenced. The immunoSEQ Assay was used for sequencing of TCRbeta CDR3 regions. What TCRdb holds here is the immuneACCESS table cut down to in-frame rearrangements. Part of the clones is not present; checked against another copy, under half of the missing clones reflect an unresolved V gene, and the others are unexplained. This sample comprises 80,000 to 100,000 clones, around 90% of them detected only once. The ten largest clonotypes hold approximately 0.3% of the sample.

Results the study describes overall, beyond this receptor: Antigen specificity was not determined for the clonally expanded peripheral T cells. After ivuxolimab, more expanded clones were found on average in CD8+ T cells than in CD4+ T cells. In partial responders in the 0.1-3.0 mg/kg groups, normalized peripheral clonal expansion was found to be among the lowest, especially among CD8+ T cells. Low levels of normalized T-cell clonal expansion were also seen in some patients who did not respond. At doses from 0.1 to 3.0 mg/kg, clonal expansion was seen in both CD4+ and CD8+ blood T cells between baseline and week 6.

The chain is encoded by TRBV4-3 joined to TRBJ2-6, and TRBD1 aligns with 8 junction nucleotides. The clonotype was recovered from an adult with an advanced solid tumor such as melanoma, head and neck, liver or kidney cancer. The source material was CD4+ or CD8+ T cells sorted from blood, sampled in a trial of the OX40 agonist ivuxolimab. This receptor carries the CDR3 CASSEVGDRGRGANVLTF. Here is the DNA: TGCGCCAGCAGCGAGGTTGGAGACAGGGGTCGTGGGGCCAACGTCCTGACTTTC.